Presented here are 31 T cell receptor beta chains from one specimen sequenced in a study of control samples from healthy donors and cancer patients (TCRdb year 2020). Library preparation was by the immunoSEQ multiplex PCR assay. TCRdb limited this immuneACCESS table to in-frame rearrangements with V and J called. A share of clones is missing; checked studies link under half to unresolved V genes, and the rest is unexplained. Present in this sample are some 140,000 clones, around nine tenths of which were seen just once. Jointly, the top ten make up roughly 8.7% of the sample. Sequencing used blood. The receptors shown here come from a woman under 40 in good health.

The chain combines TRBV11-2 with TRBJ2-2; 7 bases line up with TRBD2. CDR1 and CDR2 from the germline V gene are SGHAT and FQNNGV. The CDR3 totals 16 residues. J was trimmed by 3 bases and V by 6 bases; bases with no gene match: 10. CDR3 sequence: CASRRISSGYTGELFF. The CDR3 coding sequence is TGTGCCAGCAGACGAATCTCTAGCGGTTACACCGGGGAGCTGTTTTTT.

The chain recombines TRBV3-1 (or the pseudogene TRBV3-2) with TRBJ2-7; D uncertain. Trimming removed 1 base from V and 4 bases from J, with 14 bases in between. This CDR3 has 15 amino acids. Looked up from germline, CDR1 is LGHDT and CDR2 is YNNKEL (reference sequence). For the CDR3, the DNA is TGTGCCAGCAGCCAAGCCCGTGACTTGCTGTACGAGCAGTACTTC. Protein: CASSQARDLLYEQYF.

The table lists this clone with a count of one. The chain uses TRBV6-5 and TRBJ1-2; D is uncertain. The CDR3 contains 14 residues. The ends were cut back, 6 bases at V and 7 bases at J, with 18 bases in the middle. From germline, CDR1 is MNHEY and CDR2 SVGAGI. CDR3 DNA: TGTGCCAGCAGAACCAGTGAGGATACGAGTGGCTACACCTTC. Amino acid sequence: CASRTSEDTSGYTF.

The chain couples TRBV18 to TRBJ1-2; D is ambiguous. V lost 3 bases and J 6 bases, leaving 8 bases between the germline ends. The CDR3 loop spans 12 amino acids. CDR1 and CDR2 from the germline V gene are KGHSH and LQKENI. CDR3 DNA sequence: TGTGCCAGCTCACCGAGAACAGATGGCTACACCTTC. This translates into CASSPRTDGYTF.

This clone was counted a single time. This chain uses TRBV18 with TRBJ2-7; possibly TRBD2 for D (6 bases). This CDR3 is 15 amino acids long. V was pared by 5 bases and J by 5 bases, with 19 bases between. CDR1 and CDR2 (germline): KGHSH, LQKENI. The CDR3: CASSSPAGTNDEQYF. In DNA form, the CDR3 reads TGTGCCAGCTCATCCCCCGCGGGAACGAACGACGAGCAGTACTTC.

A few counts support this clone. This chain connects TRBV5-6 to TRBJ2-1, with 8 bases fitting TRBD1. There are 15 residues in the CDR3. Losses at the gene ends were 1 base for V and 0 bases for J; bases not matched to a gene: 0. Germline V gene data show CDR1 as SGHDT and CDR2 as YYEEEE. CDR3 residues: CASSLTGGSYNEQFF. The CDR3 coding sequence is TGTGCCAGCAGCTTGACAGGGGGCTCCTACAATGAGCAGTTCTTC.

This chain links TRBV10-2 with TRBJ2-7; 7 bases line up with TRBD1. Per the germline V gene, CDR1 is WSHSY and CDR2 is SAAADI. The CDR3 is 15 residues long. The V segment lost 6 bases and the J segment 5 bases; nucleotides outside the gene matches: 13. CDR3 DNA: TGCGCCAGCAGGGAAACAGGGGATGGCTTTAACGAGCAGTACTTC. Protein sequence: CASRETGDGFNEQYF.

This clone was seen more than once but under ten times. V usage is TRBV11-2 and J usage is TRBJ2-7; 11 positions match TRBD1. V shed 5 bases, J shed 7 bases, and the junction held 13 bases outside the gene matches. Germline-derived CDR1 and CDR2 are SGHAT and FQNNGV. This CDR3 has 16 amino acids. CDR3 in DNA: TGTGCCAGCAGCCCCAAACCGGGACAGGGGGTTGGAGAGCAGTACTTC. Protein: CASSPKPGQGVGEQYF.

J is TRBJ2-1 and V is TRBV5-6, with 12 bases matching TRBD2. CDR1 and CDR2 from the germline V gene are SGHDT and YYEEEE. V gave up 0 bases and J gave up 4 bases; unmatched junction bases: 8. CDR3 length equals 18 residues. The DNA of the CDR3 is TGTGCCAGCAGCTTGGGTCTAGCGGGAGGGCCCGGGTACAATGAGCAGTTCTTC. It codes for CASSLGLAGGPGYNEQFF. The whole variable domain, remainder taken from reference TRBV5-6 and TRBJ2-1, is DAGVTQSPTHLIKTRGQQVTLRCSPKSGHDTVSWYQQALGQGPQFIFQYYEEEERQRGNFPDRFSGHQFPNYSSELNVNALLLGDSALYLCASSLGLAGGPGYNEQFFGPGTRLTVL.

This chain connects TRBV5-5 to TRBJ2-1; maybe TRBD2 (6 bases). V shed 10 bases and J shed 6 bases, with 14 bases lying between them. The CDR3 has 12 residues. Germline CDR1 and CDR2: SGHKS and YYEKEE (reference sequence). CDR3 sequence (DNA): TGTGCCGGAGAGGCGCGGGGCAATGAGCAGTTCTTC. Protein sequence: CAGEARGNEQFF.

This chain joins TRBV28 and TRBJ2-1; D perhaps matches TRBD1 (5 bases). There are 14 residues in the CDR3. Germline lookup yields CDR1 MDHEN and CDR2 SYDVKM. Trimming removed 5 bases at V and 4 bases at J, with 12 bases between. Here the CDR3 reads CASSKWGEYNEQFF. In DNA form, the CDR3 reads TGTGCCAGCAGTAAATGGGGCGAGTACAATGAGCAGTTCTTC. The variable domain in full, completed from reference TRBV28 and TRBJ2-1, reads DVKVTQSSRYLVKRTGEKVFLECVQDMDHENMFWYRQDPGLGLRLIYFSYDVKMKEKGDIPEGYSVSREKKERFSLILESASTNQTSMYLCASSKWGEYNEQFFGPGTRLTVL.

The chain has TRBV12-3 or TRBV12-4 and TRBJ2-7; D ambiguous. This CDR3 is 12 amino acids long. The germline V and J ends were trimmed by 2 bases and 7 bases, with 9 bases remaining between them. As DNA, the CDR3 is TGTGCCAGCAGTTTAACCTATTGGGAGCAGTACTTC. Translating gives CASSLTYWEQYF.

The genes are TRBV13 and TRBJ2-7; 7 bases are shared with TRBD2. This CDR3 comprises 14 residues. The V and J ends lost 8 bases and 2 bases, in that order; junction bases with no gene match: 9. Germline CDR1 PRHDT, CDR2 FYEKMQ (reference sequence). The CDR3 region is CASGSGGRTYEQYF. Written as DNA, the CDR3 is TGTGCCAGCGGCTCCGGCGGGAGAACCTACGAGCAGTACTTC.

The V and J genes are TRBV5-1 and TRBJ2-2; 14 bases agree with TRBD2. The germline V gene encodes CDR1 SGHRS and CDR2 YFSETQ. The CDR3 length is 19 residues. Trimming took 6 bases from V and 5 from J; bases not matched to a gene: 15. The CDR3 protein is CASNHPGLAGEGRTGELFF. The CDR3 DNA reads TGCGCCAGCAACCATCCGGGACTAGCGGGAGAAGGTCGGACCGGGGAGCTGTTTTTT.

This chain connects TRBV19 to TRBJ2-7, with 11 bases aligning to TRBD2. The junction had 7 bases not matched to a gene; V was cut back by 2 bases and J by 4 bases. The CDR3 loop spans 16 amino acids. The germline V gene encodes CDR1 LNHDA and CDR2 SQIVND (reference sequence). The CDR3 nucleotides are TGTGCCAGTAGTATAATAGCGGGAGGGCCTCAGTACGAGCAGTACTTC. Encoded protein: CASSIIAGGPQYEQYF. The full variable domain, rest sourced from reference TRBV19 and TRBJ2-7, is DGGITQSPKYLFRKEGQNVTLSCEQNLNHDAMYWYRQDPGQGLRLIYYSQIVNDFQKGDIAEGYSVSREKKESFPLTVTSAQKNPTAFYLCASSIIAGGPQYEQYFGPGTRLTVT.

This rearrangement joins TRBV3-1 (or the pseudogene TRBV3-2) to TRBJ1-2, with D uncertain. Germline assignment: CDR1 LGHDT and CDR2 YNNKEL (reference sequence). Deletions cut 2 bases from V and 6 bases from J, with 7 bases between. There are 12 residues in the CDR3. This CDR3 reads CASSQLIDGYTF. The CDR3, as DNA: TGTGCCAGCAGCCAACTAATAGATGGCTACACCTTC.

This sequence joins TRBV7-8 and TRBJ1-2; D is uncertain. The CDR3 spans 13 residues. Trimming left V 5 bases short and J 2 bases short, with 9 bases between. Per the germline V gene, CDR1 is SGHVS and CDR2 is FQNEAQ. The CDR3 DNA reads as TGTGCCAGCAGCCCCCAGTTGAACTATGGCTACACCTTC. This gives the protein CASSPQLNYGYTF.

The chain is built from TRBV3-1 (or the pseudogene TRBV3-2) and TRBJ1-4, with TRBD1 identical over 7 bases. CDR1 LGHDT and CDR2 YNNKEL come from the germline V gene (reference sequence). The length of the CDR3 is 14 residues. J lost 4 bases, V lost 5 bases, and 4 bases had no gene match. The CDR3 is CASSTGVVNEKLFF. CDR3 DNA sequence: TGTGCCAGCAGCACAGGGGTAGTTAATGAAAAACTGTTTTTT.

This sequence joins TRBV7-2 and TRBJ1-1; D is unresolved. This CDR3 region has 13 residues. V was shortened by 3 bases and J by 7 bases, with 12 bases between the two germline ends. Per germline, CDR1 SGHTA and CDR2 FQGNSA. The CDR3 sequence is CASSFRNGSEAFF. DNA for the CDR3: TGTGCCAGCAGCTTTCGGAACGGGAGTGAAGCTTTCTTT.

The chain links TRBV5-8 to TRBJ2-7, with 8 positions matching TRBD2. The junction had 2 bases not matched to a gene; V was cut back by 0 bases and J by 3 bases. The CDR3 length is 14 residues. Germline V gives CDR1 SGHTS, CDR2 YDEGEE. The CDR3 sequence is CASSLGAGDYEQYF. CDR3 sequence (DNA): TGTGCCAGCAGCTTGGGAGCGGGAGACTACGAGCAGTACTTC.

This clone occurred once. The chain recombines TRBV28 with TRBJ2-5; D remains ambiguous. The V and J ends lost 8 bases and 5 bases respectively, with 15 bases between them. The CDR3 runs 13 residues. Germline V gene data show CDR1 as MDHEN and CDR2 as SYDVKM. This CDR3 reads CASSHPQVETQYF. CDR3 coding DNA: TGTGCCAGCTCCCACCCCCAGGTGGAGACCCAGTACTTC.

This clone has more than one count but fewer than ten. The chain uses TRBV12-3 or TRBV12-4 and TRBJ2-7; D is ambiguous. This CDR3 region has 12 residues. V was cut by 5 bases and J by 6 bases, with 11 bases left in between. CDR3: CASSPRLGEQYF. As DNA, the CDR3 is TGTGCCAGCAGTCCGAGGCTCGGCGAGCAGTACTTC.

This clone was counted a single time. The rearrangement links TRBV29-1 to TRBJ1-4; 9 nucleotides agree with TRBD1. The CDR3 has 16 residues. V dropped 2 bases and J dropped 1; count of bases not matched to a gene: 5. Germline V gives CDR1 SQVTM, CDR2 ANQGSEA. CDR3 in DNA: TGCAGCGTTGAAATGGGACAGGGTGAAACTAATGAAAAACTGTTTTTT. As protein: CSVEMGQGETNEKLFF. Supplemented by reference TRBV29-1 and TRBJ1-4, the full variable domain reads SAVISQKPSRDICQRGTSLTIQCQVDSQVTMMFWYRQQPGQSLTLIATANQGSEATYESGFVIDKFPISRPNLTFSTLTVSNMSPEDSSIYLCSVEMGQGETNEKLFFGSGTQLSVL.

This chain links TRBV25-1 with TRBJ1-1; no reliable D call. CDR3 length: 13 residues. Germline V CDR1 and CDR2: MGHDK, SYGVNS. Deletions cut 5 bases from V and 1 base from J, with 8 bases between. CDR3 region: CASSREQNTEAFF. For the CDR3, the DNA is TGTGCCAGCAGTCGGGAACAGAACACTGAAGCTTTCTTT.

This rearrangement joins TRBV2 to TRBJ1-1; weak D call: TRBD1 (5 bases). CDR3 size: 13 residues. Germline values: CDR1 SNHLY, CDR2 FYNNEI. Deletions cut 7 bases from V and 0 bases from J, with 9 bases between. CDR3 region: CASTGEMNTEAFF. Written as DNA, the CDR3 is TGTGCCAGCACGGGGGAAATGAACACTGAAGCTTTCTTT.

J is TRBJ2-3 and V is TRBV5-6; no definite D call. V lost 4 bases to trimming and J lost 0 bases, with 9 bases between them. The germline gives CDR1 SGHDT, CDR2 YYEEEE. The CDR3 sequence is 14 residues long. CDR3 region: CASSRTWSTDTQYF. In DNA form, the CDR3 reads TGTGCCAGCAGCCGGACGTGGAGCACAGATACGCAGTATTTT.

The chain recombines TRBV5-4 with TRBJ1-5, with D tentatively TRBD1 (5 bases). This CDR3 spans 13 amino acids. Germline values: CDR1 SGHNT, CDR2 YYREEE (reference sequence). Trimming stripped 0 bases from V and 4 bases from J, with 5 bases between. CDR3 protein: CASSLGQNQPQHF. CDR3 in DNA: TGTGCCAGCAGCTTGGGACAGAATCAGCCCCAGCATTTT.

This CDR3 is CASSQDIVRASFYGYTF. CDR3 DNA sequence: TGTGCCAGCAGCCAAGATATTGTGCGGGCTTCTTTCTATGGCTACACCTTC. The J gene is TRBJ1-2, the V gene TRBV3-1 (or the pseudogene TRBV3-2); D gene uncertain. The CDR3 extends over 17 amino acids. V lost 0 bases and J 4 bases, leaving 18 bases between the germline ends. CDR1 is LGHDT and CDR2 is YNNKEL in the germline V gene (reference sequence).

This chain uses TRBV6-2 or TRBV6-3 with TRBJ2-7; D is perhaps TRBD2 (6 bases). Germline CDR1 MNHEY, CDR2 SVGEGT. This CDR3 has 14 amino acids. Trimming pared 5 bases from V and 4 bases from J, leaving 15 bases between. This CDR3 is CASSPGLRLYEQYF. The DNA of the CDR3 is TGTGCCAGCAGTCCGGGACTCAGGCTTTACGAGCAGTACTTC.

This clone was detected only once. The chain carries TRBV27 and TRBJ1-1, with D possibly being TRBD1 (5 bases). Trimming shortened V by 3 bases and J by 5 bases, and 19 bases separated the two germline ends. This CDR3 contains 16 residues. The germline CDR1 and CDR2 sequences are MNHEY and SMNVEV (reference sequence). CDR3 residues: CASSLGPGQGETEAFF. The CDR3 nucleotides read TGTGCCAGCAGTTTGGGACCAGGGCAGGGAGAAACTGAAGCTTTCTTT.

This rearrangement joins TRBV6-5 to TRBJ2-5; 7 bases are a match to TRBD2. CDR1 MNHEY and CDR2 SVGAGI come from the germline V gene. Unmatched junction bases numbered 11, after V lost 2 bases and J lost 5 bases. The CDR3 totals 16 residues. The CDR3 nucleotides are TGTGCCAGCAGTTACGTCGGGACTATTTCCCGCGAGACCCAGTACTTC. It codes for CASSYVGTISRETQYF.